Shown below are 7 T cell receptor beta chains from a single sample sequenced in a study of blood T cell repertoires in COVID-19. Only in-frame clones appear in the TCRdb table, and some are missing; sequencing was by immunoSEQ multiplex PCR. The table records roughly 230,000 clones, around 85% of them present only once. Sequencing was carried out using peripheral blood. The source of these receptors is a woman aged 55-70 years with active or convalescent COVID-19.

This chain connects TRBV7-9 to TRBJ1-1; TRBD1 aligns across 8 bases. The trim removed 1 base at V and 2 bases at J, leaving 3 bases unmatched. The germline CDR1 and CDR2 sequences are SEHNR and FQNEAQ (reference sequence). The CDR3 is 15 residues long. The CDR3 sequence: CASSLGQGPNTEAFF. As DNA, the CDR3 is TGTGCCAGCAGCTTAGGACAGGGGCCAAACACTGAAGCTTTCTTT.

V and J are TRBV14 and TRBJ2-3; possibly TRBD2 for D (6 bases). With 2 bases removed from V and 4 bases from J, the gap between germline ends came to 7 bases. CDR1 is SGHDN and CDR2 is FVKESK in the germline V gene. This CDR3 spans 13 amino acids. CDR3 bases: TGTGCCAGCAGCCAACGGGGGTCAGATACGCAGTATTTT. The encoded protein is CASSQRGSDTQYF. The variable domain in full, with the rest retrieved from reference TRBV14 and TRBJ2-3, is EAGVTQFPSHSVIEKGQTVTLRCDPISGHDNLYWYRRVMGKEIKFLLHFVKESKQDESGMPNNRFLAERTGGTYSTLKVQPAELEDSGVYFCASSQRGSDTQYFGPGTRLTVL.

V and J are TRBV24-1 and TRBJ2-1, with 8 positions matching TRBD2. This CDR3 spans 17 amino acids. With 6 bases clipped from V and 2 bases from J, the junction kept 11 bases outside the gene matches. From germline, CDR1 is KGHDR and CDR2 SFDVKD. CDR3 loop: CATSKGGLGVAYNEQFF. CDR3 in DNA: TGTGCCACCAGTAAGGGGGGACTAGGGGTCGCCTACAATGAGCAGTTCTTC.

This chain joins TRBV19 and TRBJ1-1; TRBD1 matches at 9 bases. V was pared by 4 bases and J by 5 bases, with 11 bases of the junction left unmatched. CDR1 and CDR2 (germline): LNHDA, SQIVND (reference sequence). CDR3 length: 16 amino acids. CDR3 protein: CASSTLTGQGTTEAFF. CDR3 DNA: TGTGCCAGTAGTACACTTACAGGACAGGGGACGACTGAAGCTTTCTTT. The variable domain in full, completed from reference TRBV19 and TRBJ1-1, reads DGGITQSPKYLFRKEGQNVTLSCEQNLNHDAMYWYRQDPGQGLRLIYYSQIVNDFQKGDIAEGYSVSREKKESFPLTVTSAQKNPTAFYLCASSTLTGQGTTEAFFGQGTRLTVV.

The chain combines TRBV5-5 with TRBJ1-4; D uncertain. Germline lookup yields CDR1 SGHKS and CDR2 YYEKEE (reference sequence). This CDR3 contains 13 residues. V was pared by 1 base and J by 5 bases, with 6 bases between. The CDR3, as DNA: TGTGCCAGCAGCTTGAGCAACAATGAAAAACTGTTTTTT. It encodes CASSLSNNEKLFF.

The rearrangement joins TRBV30 to TRBJ1-1; D may be TRBD1 (5 bases). Germline CDR1 reads GTSNPN; CDR2 reads SVGIG (reference sequence). Trimming stripped 4 bases from V and 4 bases from J, with 13 bases between. The CDR3 runs 13 residues. CDR3 amino acids: CAWTPRGGTEAFF. DNA for the CDR3: TGTGCCTGGACCCCGCGGGGCGGCACTGAAGCTTTCTTT. The entire variable domain, with the rest obtained from reference TRBV30 and TRBJ1-1, is as follows: SQTIHQWPATLVQPVGSPLSLECTVEGTSNPNLYWYRQAAGRGLQLLFYSVGIGQISSEVPQNLSASRPQDRQFILSSKKLLLSDSGFYLCAWTPRGGTEAFFGQGTRLTVV.

V and J are TRBV15 and TRBJ2-7, with 7 nucleotides matching TRBD1. The V gene's germline CDR1 is LNHNV and CDR2 YYDKDF (reference sequence). The CDR3 extends over 15 amino acids. V gave up 1 base and J gave up 2 bases; unmatched junction bases: 5. Written as DNA, the CDR3 is TGTGCCACCAGCAGAGCTAAGGGGGCTCCCTACGAGCAGTACTTC. Translation: CATSRAKGAPYEQYF.